The 15 T cell receptor beta chains presented below share a single source sample, sequenced in a study of T cell responses to AZD1222 COVID-19 vaccine. The assay was immunoSEQ multiplex PCR, and TCRdb's table has in-frame clones only and misses some. This sample has some 140,000 clones; approximately 90% occur once, and the top ten carry approximately 3%. The source was peripheral blood, collected on day 0 of AZD1222 vaccination. The origin of the receptors is an adult in good health.

The chain is built from TRBV12-3 or TRBV12-4 and TRBJ1-3; unclear D gene. The CDR3 extends over 13 amino acids. Trimming removed 7 bases at V and 5 bases at J, with 12 bases between. The CDR3 coding sequence is TGTGCCAGCACCCCCCAGGCGAGAAACACCATATATTTT. This codes for CASTPQARNTIYF.

This clone showed up just a few times. The rearrangement joins TRBV2 to TRBJ2-1; D not resolved. This CDR3 comprises 12 residues. Trimming left V 5 bases short and J 10 bases short, with 12 bases between. CDR1 SNHLY and CDR2 FYNNEI come from the germline V gene. Here the CDR3 reads CASSPQPGEQFF. The CDR3 DNA is TGTGCCAGCAGTCCCCAGCCTGGAGAGCAGTTCTTC.

The V call is TRBV12-3 or TRBV12-4, the J call TRBJ1-1, with a tentative D call TRBD1 (6 bases). V gave up 11 bases and J gave up 6 bases, with 19 bases separating them. This CDR3 is 13 amino acids long. CDR3 DNA sequence: TGTGCCGACGCACGGGCGACAGGTCCTGAAGCTTTCTTT. This gives the protein CADARATGPEAFF.

The gene calls are TRBV6-4 and TRBJ2-2; D remains ambiguous. The CDR3 is 15 residues long. Germline values: CDR1 MRHNA, CDR2 SNTAGT. V lost 4 bases to trimming and J lost 0 bases, with 9 bases between them. The CDR3 region has the DNA TGTGCCAGCAGTGCGGCGAGCGCGAACACCGGGGAGCTGTTTTTT. Protein sequence: CASSAASANTGELFF.

The chain uses TRBV7-9 and TRBJ2-1; 11 nucleotides align to TRBD2. J lost 6 bases, V lost 4 bases, and 8 bases had no gene match. The length of the CDR3 is 16 residues. Looked up from germline, CDR1 is SEHNR and CDR2 is FQNEAQ (reference sequence). CDR3 bases: TGTGCCAGCAGCTCCCTGTTTAGCGGGAGGGCCAATGAGCAGTTCTTC. It codes for CASSSLFSGRANEQFF. The whole variable domain, filled in from reference TRBV7-9 and TRBJ2-1, reads DTGVSQNPRHKITKRGQNVTFRCDPISEHNRLYWYRQTLGQGPEFLTYFQNEAQLEKSRLLSDRFSAERPKGSFSTLEIQRTEQGDSAMYLCASSSLFSGRANEQFFGPGTRLTVL.

This clone was picked up one time. The CDR3 loop is CASSLVNQDSPLHF. The CDR3 region has the DNA TGTGCCAGCAGCTTGGTGAATCAGGATTCACCCCTCCACTTT. The chain links TRBV5-6 to TRBJ1-6; D gene unclear. From germline, CDR1 is SGHDT and CDR2 YYEEEE. V lost 0 bases and J lost 8, with 9 bases in between. The CDR3 runs to 14 residues.

A remark on this clone: Germline and junction disagree at one end, which may indicate a read error. The CDR3 loop is CASSMTSRDRTRF. In nucleotides, the CDR3 is TGTGCCAGTAGTATGACATCGCGGGACAGGACCCGCTTC. The chain combines TRBV19 with TRBJ2-7, with 8 bases matching TRBD1. The CDR3 covers 13 residues. Germline V CDR1 and CDR2: LNHDA, SQIVND (reference sequence).

The chain couples TRBV5-1 to TRBJ1-1; no clear D gene. There are 16 residues in the CDR3. CDR1 SGHRS and CDR2 YFSETQ come from the germline V gene. Trimming pared 0 bases from V and 0 bases from J, leaving 12 bases between. The CDR3 DNA sequence: TGCGCCAGCAGCTTGGACCCCCATGACATGAACACTGAAGCTTTCTTT. This translates into CASSLDPHDMNTEAFF.

V and J are TRBV6-5 and TRBJ2-7; D possibly uses TRBD1 or TRBD2 (6 bases each). Trimming took off 7 bases at V and 3 bases at J, with 13 bases between the two ends. Germline V gene lookup returns CDR1 MNHEY and CDR2 SVGAGI. This CDR3 is 13 amino acids long. The CDR3 DNA sequence: TGTGCCAGCACCGACGGGGGCCACTACGAGCAGTACTTC. This sequence encodes CASTDGGHYEQYF.

The chain has TRBV3-1 (or the pseudogene TRBV3-2) and TRBJ1-5; D uncertain. From germline, CDR1 is LGHDT and CDR2 YNNKEL (reference sequence). This CDR3 contains 12 residues. V was trimmed by 3 bases and J by 5 bases, leaving 5 bases between them. CDR3 sequence reads: CASSQLDQPQHF. CDR3 in DNA: TGTGCCAGCAGCCAGCTCGATCAGCCCCAGCATTTT.

CDR3 in DNA: TGTGCCAGCAGTTTCGGACAGGGCAGAGATACGCAGTATTTT. Protein: CASSFGQGRDTQYF. The genes are TRBV5-8 and TRBJ2-3; 8 positions match TRBD1. This CDR3 comprises 14 residues. CDR1 and CDR2 from the germline V gene are SGHTS and YDEGEE. With V trimmed by 5 bases and J by 5 bases, 7 bases remained unmatched.

CDR3 sequence (DNA): TGTGCCAGCTCCAGGGACAGCTTTTCCTATAATTCACCCCTCCACTTT. This gives the protein CASSRDSFSYNSPLHF. The chain combines TRBV14 with TRBJ1-6; 7 nucleotides match TRBD1. This CDR3 is built from 16 residues. J was trimmed by 1 base and V by 8 bases; bases with no gene match: 8. The germline V gene has CDR1 SGHDN and CDR2 FVKESK.

The chain carries TRBV27 and TRBJ2-4; 12 nucleotides align to TRBD2. CDR1 is MNHEY, CDR2 SMNVEV, per germline (reference sequence). V lost 6 bases to trimming and J lost 3 bases; unmatched junction nucleotides: 12. The CDR3 is 18 residues long. CDR3 amino acids: CASSPASGGAEVKNIQYF. The CDR3 DNA sequence: TGTGCCAGCAGCCCCGCTAGCGGGGGGGCCGAGGTCAAAAACATTCAGTACTTC.

The chain is built from TRBV7-8 and TRBJ1-4, with D tentatively TRBD1 (5 bases). The CDR3 spans 15 residues. Between the trimmed V and J ends, which lost 5 bases and 10 bases, there was a span of 20 bases. Germline lookup yields CDR1 SGHVS and CDR2 FQNEAQ. The CDR3 region has the DNA TGTGCCAGCAGCGCGGACCGGACACCGACGGGAAAACTGTTTTTT. Its translation: CASSADRTPTGKLFF.

J is TRBJ1-6 and V is TRBV2, with D possibly TRBD1 on 5 matching bases. The CDR3 has 16 amino acids. CDR1 and CDR2 (germline): SNHLY, FYNNEI. V lost 4 bases and J lost 7, with 17 bases in between. The DNA of the CDR3 is TGTGCCAGCAGTGTGGGGGGAGCGGCAGGCAATTCACCCCTCCACTTT. Translated: CASSVGGAAGNSPLHF.